This T cell receptor (beta chain) appears in the sequencing data of a study of T cell repertoires in cytomegalovirus infection. Study at large: Researchers turned to recently identified HLA-C-restricted CMV epitopes as well as well-studied HLA-B-restricted ones.

V lost 1 base, J lost 7 bases, and 9 bases stayed unmatched. The germline CDR1 and CDR2 sequences are DFQATT and SNEGSKA (reference sequence). This CDR3 is built from 16 residues. To note about this clonotype: Its antigen is not identified.

TCRdb processed the reads anew with MiXCR; each CDR3 protein has one entry. The sample contains a few hundred thousand distinct CDR3 sequences, approximately 46% of which appear only once. The chain joins TRBV20-1 to TRBJ1-4; 10 bases are shared with TRBD1. The clonotype was recovered from a human donor in good health (CMV status not recorded). Some clones in this sample may be carry-over from other donors' samples. The sample in question was cultured PBMCs, obtained from culture after CMV antigen stimulation. The CDR3, as DNA: TGCAGTGCTAGAGCGACAGGGGGCGCCGAATTTGAAAAACTGTTTTTT. This encodes CSARATGGAEFEKLFF.